What follows are 27 T cell receptor beta chains derived from one specimen sequenced in a study of shared clonotypes between healthy human individuals. Profiling relied on immunoSEQ multiplex PCR, and the TCRdb table lists in-frame clones only, not all of them. The table includes approximately 720,000 clones, 55% to 75% detected once. The sequenced material came from memory CD4+ T cells sorted from blood. Subset described: CD45RA-negative fraction. Receptors originate from a woman in her 30s in good health.

The CDR3: CASSGLFNEQFF. In nucleotides, the CDR3 is TGTGCCAGTAGCGGACTGTTCAATGAGCAGTTCTTC. This sequence joins TRBV19 and TRBJ2-1, with D maybe TRBD2 (5 bases). Per germline, CDR1 LNHDA and CDR2 SQIVND (reference sequence). The CDR3 sequence is 12 residues long. Trimming took 6 bases from V and 6 from J, leaving 9 bases between them.

The chain uses TRBV6-6 and TRBJ2-3; no clear D. CDR3 length: 13 amino acids. Trimming took 5 bases from V and 2 from J, leaving 8 bases between them. The germline gives CDR1 MNHNY, CDR2 SVGAGI (reference sequence). The CDR3 spells CASSHGVTDTQYF. The CDR3, as DNA: TGTGCCAGCAGTCACGGAGTCACAGATACGCAGTATTTT.

This clone was detected only once. The chain recombines TRBV28 with TRBJ2-2; 8 nucleotides line up with TRBD2. V lost 2 bases to trimming and J lost 6 bases; unmatched junction nucleotides: 5. The CDR3 sequence is 15 residues long. In germline, CDR1 is MDHEN, CDR2 SYDVKM. The CDR3 DNA reads as TGTGCCAGCAGTTTAAGCGGGAGTGAGGCCGGGGAGCTGTTTTTT. This encodes CASSLSGSEAGELFF.

The chain uses TRBV6-6 and TRBJ2-3, with D perhaps matching TRBD1 (5 bases). Trimming removed 6 bases at V and 1 base at J, with 11 bases between. CDR3 size: 14 residues. Per the germline V gene, CDR1 is MNHNY and CDR2 is SVGAGI (reference sequence). The CDR3 loop reads CASRKQDRTDTQYF. The DNA of the CDR3 is TGTGCCAGCAGGAAACAGGACCGCACAGATACGCAGTATTTT.

V is TRBV6-1 and J is TRBJ2-7, with D tentatively TRBD1 (5 bases). V shed 6 bases and J shed 3 bases, with 12 bases lying between them. Germline lookup yields CDR1 MNHNS and CDR2 SASEGT. The CDR3 consists of 13 residues. The DNA for the CDR3 is TGTGCCAGCAGCCTCGGACAAGTCTACGAGCAGTACTTC. This codes for CASSLGQVYEQYF.

The chain recombines TRBV19 with TRBJ1-3; D gene uncertain. Germline V gene sequence: CDR1 LNHDA, CDR2 SQIVND (reference sequence). This CDR3 has 11 residues. Trimming removed 5 bases from V and 1 base from J, with 0 bases in between. In DNA, the CDR3 is TGTGCCAGTAGTTCTGGAAACACCATATATTTT. This gives the protein CASSSGNTIYF.

The chain joins TRBV5-4 to TRBJ2-3; 8 nucleotides align to TRBD2. Germline V lookup: CDR1 SGHNT, CDR2 YYREEE (reference sequence). Trimming cost V 1 base and J 4 bases; bases outside gene matches: 5. This CDR3 has 15 residues. CDR3 amino acids: CASSLRGGDSDTQYF. CDR3 bases: TGTGCCAGCAGCTTGCGGGGGGGGGATTCAGATACGCAGTATTTT.

With respect to this clone: The same CDR3 arises from other DNA sequences in this sample as well. V usage is TRBV2 and J usage is TRBJ2-7; D gene ambiguous. CDR3 size: 11 residues. Germline values: CDR1 SNHLY, CDR2 FYNNEI. Trimming pared 4 bases from V and 2 bases from J, leaving 3 bases between. CDR3 protein: CASSVAYEQYF. In DNA form, the CDR3 reads TGTGCCAGCAGTGTCGCCTACGAGCAGTACTTC.

The gene calls are TRBV30 and TRBJ2-5, with 11 bases aligning to TRBD2. After removal of 0 bases from V and 5 bases from J, the junction contained 5 bases not matched to a gene. This CDR3 contains 15 residues. From germline, CDR1 is GTSNPN and CDR2 SVGIG (reference sequence). The CDR3 DNA follows: TGTGCCTGGAGTGTAAAACTAGCGGGAGATGAGACCCAGTACTTC. Translating gives CAWSVKLAGDETQYF.

This chain joins TRBV4-2 and TRBJ2-1; 10 bases map to TRBD2. This CDR3 has 14 residues. V trimming: 5 bases; J trimming: 7 bases; junction bases outside the gene matches: 5. Germline lookup yields CDR1 LGHNA and CDR2 YNFKEQ. The chain's CDR3 is CASSRAGGGNEQFF. The CDR3 DNA reads as TGTGCCAGCAGCAGAGCGGGAGGGGGAAATGAGCAGTTCTTC.

The chain is built from TRBV5-4 and TRBJ1-4, with D perhaps matching TRBD1 (6 bases). Germline CDR1 and CDR2: SGHNT and YYREEE (reference sequence). The CDR3 runs 14 residues. Deletions cut 4 bases from V and 4 bases from J, with 11 bases between. CDR3 sequence reads: CASSPGQSNEKLFF. The CDR3 DNA reads as TGTGCCAGCAGCCCAGGACAGAGTAATGAAAAACTGTTTTTT.

The chain employs TRBV19 and TRBJ2-7; the D is unclear. V lost 6 bases and J 6 bases, leaving 18 bases between the germline ends. Germline values: CDR1 LNHDA, CDR2 SQIVND (reference sequence). This CDR3 is built from 14 residues. This CDR3 is CASSTVAGRLEQYF. Here the CDR3 DNA reads TGTGCCAGTAGCACCGTGGCTGGCAGGCTCGAGCAGTACTTC.

This clone occurred a few times. The J gene is TRBJ2-2, the V gene TRBV4-1; 8 bases map to TRBD2. This CDR3 is 15 amino acids long. Unmatched junction bases numbered 7, after V lost 4 bases and J lost 6 bases. Germline V gene data show CDR1 as MGHRA and CDR2 as YSYEKL. In DNA form, the CDR3 reads TGCGCCAGCAGCCCTGGGACTAGTATCTCCGGGGAGCTGTTTTTT. Protein: CASSPGTSISGELFF.

The gene calls are TRBV11-2 and TRBJ2-3; 10 bases agree with TRBD2. This CDR3 spans 17 amino acids. J lost 1 base, V lost 4 bases, and 8 bases had no gene match. Germline CDR1 is SGHAT and CDR2 is FQNNGV. The CDR3: CASSSRTGTSGTDTQYF. The DNA of the CDR3 is TGTGCCAGCAGCTCACGAACCGGGACTAGCGGCACAGATACGCAGTATTTT. Full variable domain (remainder filled in from reference TRBV11-2 and TRBJ2-3): EAGVAQSPRYKIIEKRQSVAFWCNPISGHATLYWYQQILGQGPKLLIQFQNNGVVDDSQLPKDRFSAERLKGVDSTLKIQPAKLEDSAVYLCASSSRTGTSGTDTQYFGPGTRLTVL.

This clone showed up just once. V gene TRBV6-5 combines with J gene TRBJ2-5; a weak D match, TRBD2 (6 bases). The length of the CDR3 is 14 residues. Trimming left V 6 bases short and J 5 bases short, with 16 bases between. Germline V gene sequence: CDR1 MNHEY, CDR2 SVGAGI. The CDR3 sequence: CASRPRWREETQYF. For the CDR3, the DNA is TGTGCCAGCAGACCCCGGTGGAGGGAGGAGACCCAGTACTTC.

This chain joins TRBV28 and TRBJ2-5; D uncertain. V was pared by 2 bases and J by 6 bases, with 10 bases between. The CDR3 has 13 residues. Germline lookup yields CDR1 MDHEN and CDR2 SYDVKM. The CDR3 sequence is CASSLGSPKTQYF. The CDR3 region has the DNA TGTGCCAGCAGTTTAGGTAGCCCAAAGACCCAGTACTTC.

The gene calls are TRBV19 and TRBJ1-5; D unclear. Trimming removed 7 bases from V and 0 bases from J, with 16 bases in between. The CDR3 is 16 amino acids. Germline V gene data show CDR1 as LNHDA and CDR2 as SQIVND (reference sequence). The DNA for the CDR3 is TGTGCCAGTATCGGCCCCGTACCCTATAGCAATCAGCCCCAGCATTTT. The encoded protein is CASIGPVPYSNQPQHF.

The chain employs TRBV2 and TRBJ2-3; no clear D. Germline lookup yields CDR1 SNHLY and CDR2 FYNNEI. V lost 2 bases and J 8 bases, leaving 14 bases between the germline ends. The CDR3 contains 14 residues. In DNA form, the CDR3 reads TGTGCCAGCAGTGAATCTCGGTCAGCCGGTACGCAGTATTTT. It specifies CASSESRSAGTQYF. Variable domain in full (rest from reference TRBV2 and TRBJ2-3): EPEVTQTPSHQVTQMGQEVILRCVPISNHLYFYWYRQILGQKVEFLVSFYNNEISEKSEIFDDQFSVERPDGSNFTLKIRSTKLEDSAMYFCASSESRSAGTQYFGPGTRLTVL.

The chain links TRBV27 to TRBJ1-4; 7 bases are a match to TRBD1. J gave up 10 bases and V 6 bases, and 8 bases lay outside the gene matches. In germline, CDR1 is MNHEY, CDR2 SMNVEV (reference sequence). The CDR3 runs 13 residues. As DNA, the CDR3 is TGTGCCAGCAGAGGTCAGGGGGAGGGAAAACTGTTTTTT. Encoded protein: CASRGQGEGKLFF.

This clone was seen more than once but under ten times. The chain carries TRBV9 and TRBJ2-3; 11 nucleotides agree with TRBD2. The V and J ends lost 0 bases and 4 bases, in that order; junction bases with no gene match: 10. This CDR3 has 18 residues. The germline gives CDR1 SGDLS, CDR2 YYNGEE. CDR3 amino acids: CASSVATSGSISADTQYF. In nucleotides, the CDR3 is TGTGCCAGCAGCGTAGCTACTAGCGGGAGTATTAGTGCAGATACGCAGTATTTT.

The V and J genes are TRBV7-2 and TRBJ2-2, with 10 bases identical to TRBD2. This CDR3 spans 16 amino acids. V lost 4 bases and J lost 7; bases outside the gene matches: 9. Per the germline V gene, CDR1 is SGHTA and CDR2 is FQGNSA. CDR3 protein: CASSYGGTSVGGELFF. CDR3 bases: TGTGCCAGCAGCTACGGAGGGACTAGCGTGGGCGGGGAGCTGTTTTTT. Combining the CDR3 with reference TRBV7-2 and TRBJ2-2 gives the whole variable domain GAGVSQSPSNKVTEKGKDVELRCDPISGHTALYWYRQSLGQGLEFLIYFQGNSAPDKSGLPSDRFSAERTGGSVSTLTIQRTQQEDSAVYLCASSYGGTSVGGELFFGEGSRLTVL.

This clone was counted at least ten times. This sequence joins TRBV1 and TRBJ1-5. TRBV1 has pseudogene status. The CDR3 covers 13 residues. The DNA for the CDR3 is TGCACCAGCAGCCCGAGCTGCAATCAGCCCCAGCATTTT. Amino acids: CTSSPSCNQPQHF.

This rearrangement joins TRBV5-1 to TRBJ1-1; possible D gene TRBD1, 5 bases. With 6 bases removed from V and 4 bases from J, the gap between germline ends came to 13 bases. The CDR3 has 13 amino acids. Germline values: CDR1 SGHRS, CDR2 YFSETQ. CDR3 amino acids: CASTSWGGTEAFF. The CDR3 DNA sequence: TGCGCCAGCACATCATGGGGGGGCACTGAAGCTTTCTTT.

On this clone: A read error may account for a junction end that differs from germline. Other nucleotide sequences in the sample specify the same CDR3. The chain is built from TRBV4-1 and TRBJ1-5; TRBD1 matches 9 bases. CDR1 and CDR2 (germline): MGHRA, YSYEKL. The CDR3 is made up of 15 amino acids. The CDR3 loop reads CASSHIQGAGQPQHF. In DNA, the CDR3 is TGCGCTAGCAGCCATATACAGGGGGCGGGTCAGCCCCAGCATTTT.

The chain links TRBV28 to TRBJ2-7; possibly TRBD2 for D (6 bases). Germline V lookup: CDR1 MDHEN, CDR2 SYDVKM. This CDR3 spans 14 amino acids. The ends were cut back, 6 bases at V and 3 bases at J, with 15 bases in the middle. CDR3 DNA sequence: TGTGCCAGCAGGGGCGGGACCGCTAACTACGAGCAGTACTTC. Translated, it gives CASRGGTANYEQYF.

This clone was counted a few times. The rearrangement uses TRBV2 and TRBJ2-3, with 13 bases fitting TRBD2. The CDR3 sequence is 16 residues long. Germline V lookup: CDR1 SNHLY, CDR2 FYNNEI. The ends lost 7 bases at V and 4 bases at J; junction bases unmatched: 8. The CDR3 region has the DNA TGTGCCAGCATCCTCCAACTAGCGGGAGGGGCAGATACGCAGTATTTT. Its protein product is CASILQLAGGADTQYF.

This clone was found once. The chain is built from TRBV2 and TRBJ2-7; the D is unclear. Trimming stripped 3 bases from V and 3 bases from J, with 15 bases between. Germline-derived CDR1 and CDR2 are SNHLY and FYNNEI. The CDR3 runs 15 residues. The DNA for the CDR3 is TGTGCCAGCAGTGATGCCTCCCGAGCTGTCTACGAGCAGTACTTC. Translation: CASSDASRAVYEQYF.